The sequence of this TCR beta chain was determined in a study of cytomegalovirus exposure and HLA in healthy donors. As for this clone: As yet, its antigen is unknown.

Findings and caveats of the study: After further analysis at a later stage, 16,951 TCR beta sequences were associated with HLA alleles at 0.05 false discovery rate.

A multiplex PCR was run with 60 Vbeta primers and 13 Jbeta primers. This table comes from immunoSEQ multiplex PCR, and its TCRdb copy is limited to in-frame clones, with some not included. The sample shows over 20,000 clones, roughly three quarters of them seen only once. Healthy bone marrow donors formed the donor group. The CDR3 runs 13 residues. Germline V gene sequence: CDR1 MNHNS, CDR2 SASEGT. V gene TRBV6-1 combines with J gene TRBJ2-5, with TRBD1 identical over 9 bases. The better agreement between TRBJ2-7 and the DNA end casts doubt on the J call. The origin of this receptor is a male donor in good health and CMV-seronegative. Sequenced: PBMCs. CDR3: CASSTDRGDEQYF. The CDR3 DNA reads TGTGCCAGCAGCACCGACAGGGGGGACGAGCAGTACTTC.